This record covers a single T cell receptor beta chain. The specificity of this receptor is unknown. No much larger clone exists at a distance of one base, and base qualities are not known. The time point label here, explained by the study, means: sample from a COVID-19-recovered individual after infection. Donors were patients who had recovered from mild-to-severe COVID-19. Uncultured memory T cell samples were subjected to sequencing directly after ex vivo isolation. CD4+ total memory, central memory, effector memory and circulating T follicular helper cells were isolated from peripheral blood mononuclear cells. Deletion took 9 bases off V and 0 bases off J, with a span of 12 bases between the germline ends. The CDR3 goes from the cysteine to the phenylalanine over 14 residues. The CDR3 DNA has 42 bases and is translated from base 1. CDR1 is given as SNHLY and CDR2 as FYNNEI, both from the germline V gene.

Receptor amplification or capture employed the immunoSEQ multiplex PCR assay. In the source study's methods: To quantify how much the repertoires of different subsets overlapped, the Chao-Jaccard similarity index was used along with counts of shared clonotypes. TCRdb mirrors the immuneACCESS table, restricted to in-frame sequences. Some clones are absent from its copies; in checked studies, under half trace to an unresolved V gene, and the reason for the others is unknown. V, J and clone size are taken as reported in that table, and D and trimming were inferred from the DNA itself. The sample table lists 70,000 to 95,000 clones, 83% of them with a count of one. The biggest ten clones account for approximately 0.6% of the sample. The sample originates from a study of CD4 T cell repertoires in COVID-19 (dated by TCRdb to the early 2020s). Some background on the complete study: To analyze cross-reactivity, the CFSE-low cells were expanded with IL-2 for around 11 days and then labeled again and restimulated with spike proteins from other coronaviruses. In three recovered individuals, the TCR Vbeta repertoire of SARS-CoV-2-reactive T cells was analyzed at the subset level. The study characterized naturally processed CD4+ T cell responses to SARS-CoV-2 spike and nucleoprotein in COVID-19-recovered individuals, using TCR Vbeta sequencing to assess clonal composition. Overall results and qualifications from the work: Several of the most expanded SARS-CoV-2-reactive clonotypes were present in two or all three memory subsets, which suggests intraclonal diversification. Between about 6.5 and 26% of SARS-CoV-2 clonotypes were also found in SARS-CoV and/or HKU1 spike-stimulated secondary cultures, consistent with cross-reactivity.

The V gene is TRBV2 and the J gene is TRBJ1-3; no D segment can be confidently identified. Sequences were derived from CD4+ T cells from peripheral blood, sampled after recovery from COVID-19. This TCR derives from a human donor who had COVID-19. The CDR3 region: CASGAESSGNTIYF. The nucleotide sequence reads TGTGCCAGTGGAGCCGAGAGCTCTGGAAACACCATATATTTT.